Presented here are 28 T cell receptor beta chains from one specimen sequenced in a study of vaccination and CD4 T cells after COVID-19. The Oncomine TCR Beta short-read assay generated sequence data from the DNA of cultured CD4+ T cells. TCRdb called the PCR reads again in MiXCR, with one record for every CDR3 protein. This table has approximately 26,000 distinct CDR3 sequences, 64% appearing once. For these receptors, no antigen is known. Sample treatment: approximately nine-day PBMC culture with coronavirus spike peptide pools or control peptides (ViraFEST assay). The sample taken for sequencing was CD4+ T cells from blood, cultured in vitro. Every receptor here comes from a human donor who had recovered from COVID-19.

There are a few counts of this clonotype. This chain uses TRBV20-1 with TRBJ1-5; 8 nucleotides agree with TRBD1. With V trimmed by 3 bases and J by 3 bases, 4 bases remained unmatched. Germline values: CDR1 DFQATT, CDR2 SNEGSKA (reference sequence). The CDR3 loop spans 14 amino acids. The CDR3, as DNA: TGCAGTGCTAGCGGGCAGGGGGCCAATCAGCCCCAGCATTTT. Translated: CSASGQGANQPQHF.

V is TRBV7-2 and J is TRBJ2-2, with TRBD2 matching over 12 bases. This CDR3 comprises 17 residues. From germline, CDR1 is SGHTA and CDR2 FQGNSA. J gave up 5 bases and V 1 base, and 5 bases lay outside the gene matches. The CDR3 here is CASSLVSSGRGTGELFF. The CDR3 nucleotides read TGTGCCAGCAGCTTAGTTTCTAGCGGGAGGGGAACCGGGGAGCTGTTTTTT.

Here the CDR3 DNA reads TGCGCCAGCAGCTCCCCTGCGGGAGGCACAGATACGCAGTATTTT. Translated: CASSSPAGGTDTQYF. The chain recombines TRBV5-1 with TRBJ2-3; TRBD2 matches at 7 bases. This CDR3 spans 15 amino acids. V was clipped by 3 bases and J by 1 base; unmatched bases: 5. Germline V gene data show CDR1 as SGHRS and CDR2 as YFSETQ. Combining the CDR3 with reference TRBV5-1 and TRBJ2-3 gives the whole variable domain KAGVTQTPRYLIKTRGQQVTLSCSPISGHRSVSWYQQTPGQGLQFLFEYFSETQRNKGNFPGRFSGRQFSNSRSEMNVSTLELGDSALYLCASSSPAGGTDTQYFGPGTRLTVL.

In nucleotides, the CDR3 is TGTGCCAGCAGCTTCGGGGGAACTAGCACAGATACGCAGTATTTT. This translates into CASSFGGTSTDTQYF. The chain joins TRBV7-6 to TRBJ2-3, with a tentative D call TRBD2 (6 bases). The V gene lost 3 bases and the J gene lost 0 bases, with 10 bases spanning the gap. CDR1 is SGHVS, CDR2 FNYEAQ, per germline. The CDR3 length is 15 residues.

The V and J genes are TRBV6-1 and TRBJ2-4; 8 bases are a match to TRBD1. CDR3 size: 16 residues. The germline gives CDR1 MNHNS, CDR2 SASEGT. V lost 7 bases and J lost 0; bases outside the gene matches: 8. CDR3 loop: CASTAIGQGAKNIQYF. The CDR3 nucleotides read TGTGCCAGCACCGCTATAGGACAGGGAGCCAAAAACATTCAGTACTTC.

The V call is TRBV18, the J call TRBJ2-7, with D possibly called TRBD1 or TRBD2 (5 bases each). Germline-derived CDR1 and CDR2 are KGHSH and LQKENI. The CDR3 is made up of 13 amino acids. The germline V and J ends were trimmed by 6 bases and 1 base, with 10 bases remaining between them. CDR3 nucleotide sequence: TGTGCCAGCTCGCCGGGACGGTCCTACGAGCAGTACTTC. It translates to CASSPGRSYEQYF.

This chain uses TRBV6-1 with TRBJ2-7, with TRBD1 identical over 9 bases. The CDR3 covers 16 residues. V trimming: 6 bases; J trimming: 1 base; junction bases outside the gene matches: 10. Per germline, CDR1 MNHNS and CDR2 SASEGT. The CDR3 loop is CASRPDRGILSYEQYF. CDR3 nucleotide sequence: TGTGCCAGCAGACCAGACAGGGGGATTTTGTCCTACGAGCAGTACTTC.

The CDR3 bases are TGTGCCAGCAGCTCCCCGGTTGAGACCCAGTACTTC. Encoded protein: CASSSPVETQYF. This sequence joins TRBV7-7 and TRBJ2-5; no clear D. Germline lookup yields CDR1 SSHAT and CDR2 FNYEAQ (reference sequence). The V end lost 4 bases, the J end lost 5 bases, and 8 bases lay between the germline ends. The CDR3 runs to 12 residues.

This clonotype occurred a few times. The CDR3 sequence is CASSRSGAGNEQYF. The DNA of the CDR3 is TGTGCCAGCAGCCGCAGCGGGGCAGGGAACGAGCAGTACTTC. The V and J genes are TRBV7-6 and TRBJ2-4, with 7 bases fitting TRBD2. TRBJ2-7 explains the end of the DNA better; the J call may be wrong. Germline CDR1 and CDR2: SGHVS and FNYEAQ. The CDR3 length is 14 residues.

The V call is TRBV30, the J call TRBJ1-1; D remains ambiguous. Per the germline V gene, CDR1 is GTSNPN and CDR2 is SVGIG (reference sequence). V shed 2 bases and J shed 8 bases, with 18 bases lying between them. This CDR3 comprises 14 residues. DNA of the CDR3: TGTGCCTGGAGTTCAGGACTCCTGGGGAGGGAAGCTTTCTTT. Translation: CAWSSGLLGREAFF.

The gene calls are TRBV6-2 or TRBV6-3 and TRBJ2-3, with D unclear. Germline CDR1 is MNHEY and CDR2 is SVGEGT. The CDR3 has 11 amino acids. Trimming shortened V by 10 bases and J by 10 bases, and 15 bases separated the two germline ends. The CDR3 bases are TGTGCCACGCGGATCCAGATAGCGCAGTATTTT. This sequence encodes CATRIQIAQYF.

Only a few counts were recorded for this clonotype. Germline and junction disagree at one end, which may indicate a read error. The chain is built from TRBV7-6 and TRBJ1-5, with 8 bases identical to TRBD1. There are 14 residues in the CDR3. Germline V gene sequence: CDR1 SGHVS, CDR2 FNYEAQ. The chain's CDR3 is CASNLDRVGQPQHF. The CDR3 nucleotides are TGTGCTAGCAACCTGGACAGGGTAGGTCAGCCCCAGCATTTT.

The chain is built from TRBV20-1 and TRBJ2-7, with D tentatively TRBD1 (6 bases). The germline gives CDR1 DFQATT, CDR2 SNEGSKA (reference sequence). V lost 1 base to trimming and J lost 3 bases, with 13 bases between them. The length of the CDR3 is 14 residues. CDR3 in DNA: TGCAGTGCTAGAGGGAGACAGGCTCTCTACGAGCAGTACTTC. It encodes CSARGRQALYEQYF.

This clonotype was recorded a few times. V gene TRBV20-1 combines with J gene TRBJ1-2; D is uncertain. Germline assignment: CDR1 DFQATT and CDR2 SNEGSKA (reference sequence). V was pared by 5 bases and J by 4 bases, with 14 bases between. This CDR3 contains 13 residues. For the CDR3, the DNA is TGCAGTGCTCAGGACGGGTGGGGCTATGGCTACACCTTC. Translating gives CSAQDGWGYGYTF.

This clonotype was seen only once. The CDR3 sequence is CASVRSGVGTTNTGELFF. The CDR3, as DNA: TGTGCCAGTGTGCGTTCAGGGGTCGGCACTACGAACACCGGGGAGCTGTTTTTT. The chain uses TRBV28 and TRBJ2-2; D might be TRBD1 (6 bases). The length of the CDR3 is 18 residues. The germline gives CDR1 MDHEN, CDR2 SYDVKM. The ends were cut back, 9 bases at V and 0 bases at J, with 23 bases in the middle.

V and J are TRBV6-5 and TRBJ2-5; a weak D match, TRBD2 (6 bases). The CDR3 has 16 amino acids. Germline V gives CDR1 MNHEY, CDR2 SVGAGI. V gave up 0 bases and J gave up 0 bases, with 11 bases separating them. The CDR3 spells CASSYSPSAYQETQYF. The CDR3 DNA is TGTGCCAGCAGTTACTCCCCTAGCGCGTACCAAGAGACCCAGTACTTC.

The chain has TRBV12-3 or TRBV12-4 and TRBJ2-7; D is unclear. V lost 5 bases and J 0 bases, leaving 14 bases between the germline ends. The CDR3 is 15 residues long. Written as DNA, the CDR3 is TGTGCCAGCAGTCCTGGACGTGCCAGCTCCTACGAGCAGTACTTC. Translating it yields CASSPGRASSYEQYF.

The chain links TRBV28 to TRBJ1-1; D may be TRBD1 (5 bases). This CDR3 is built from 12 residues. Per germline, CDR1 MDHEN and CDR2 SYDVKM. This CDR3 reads CRRRGGNTEAFF. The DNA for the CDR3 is TGTAGGAGACGGGGGGGGAACACTGAAGCTTTCTTT.

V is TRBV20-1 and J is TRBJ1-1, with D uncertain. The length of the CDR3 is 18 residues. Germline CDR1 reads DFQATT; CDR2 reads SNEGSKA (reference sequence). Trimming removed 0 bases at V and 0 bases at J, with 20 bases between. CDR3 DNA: TGCAGTGCTAGAGATCGGACCCTCGTTCACGGTATGAACACTGAAGCTTTCTTT. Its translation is CSARDRTLVHGMNTEAFF.

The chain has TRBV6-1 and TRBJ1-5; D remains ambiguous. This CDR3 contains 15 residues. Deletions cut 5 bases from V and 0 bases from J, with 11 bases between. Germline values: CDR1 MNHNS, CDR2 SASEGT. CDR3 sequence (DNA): TGTGCCAGCAGTCCCCAGGTCTATAGCAATCAGCCCCAGCATTTT. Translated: CASSPQVYSNQPQHF.

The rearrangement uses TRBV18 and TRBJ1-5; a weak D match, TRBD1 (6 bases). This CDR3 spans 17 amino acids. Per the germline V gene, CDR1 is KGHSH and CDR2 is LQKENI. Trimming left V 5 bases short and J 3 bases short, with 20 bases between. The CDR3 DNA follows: TGTGCCAGCTCAACCATACAGGGTCAGCGCTCCAATCAGCCCCAGCATTTT. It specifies CASSTIQGQRSNQPQHF.

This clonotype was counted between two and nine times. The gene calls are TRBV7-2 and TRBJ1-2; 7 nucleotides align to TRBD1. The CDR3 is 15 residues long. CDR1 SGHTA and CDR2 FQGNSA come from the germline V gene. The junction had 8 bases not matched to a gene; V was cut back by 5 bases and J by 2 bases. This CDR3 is CASSPEGAVNYGYTF. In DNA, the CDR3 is TGTGCCAGCAGCCCAGAGGGGGCAGTCAACTATGGCTACACCTTC. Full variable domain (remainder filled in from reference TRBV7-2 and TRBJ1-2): GAGVSQSPSNKVTEKGKDVELRCDPISGHTALYWYRQSLGQGLEFLIYFQGNSAPDKSGLPSDRFSAERTGGSVSTLTIQRTQQEDSAVYLCASSPEGAVNYGYTFGSGTRLTVV.

CDR3 bases: TGTGCCAGCAGTTCTACAGGCTCTGGGGAGACCCAGTACTTC. Translated: CASSSTGSGETQYF. The chain combines TRBV27 with TRBJ2-5, with a possible D match to TRBD1 (5 bases). The CDR3 contains 14 residues. The germline V and J ends were trimmed by 4 bases and 5 bases, with 14 bases remaining between them. The germline CDR1 and CDR2 sequences are MNHEY and SMNVEV (reference sequence).

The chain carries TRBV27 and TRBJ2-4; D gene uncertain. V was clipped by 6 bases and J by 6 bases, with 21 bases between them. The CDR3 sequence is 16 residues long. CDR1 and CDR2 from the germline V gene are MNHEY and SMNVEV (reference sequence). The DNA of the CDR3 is TGTGCCAGCAGGAGGAGCGAATCTTTGATCGGAAACATTCAGTACTTC. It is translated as CASRRSESLIGNIQYF.

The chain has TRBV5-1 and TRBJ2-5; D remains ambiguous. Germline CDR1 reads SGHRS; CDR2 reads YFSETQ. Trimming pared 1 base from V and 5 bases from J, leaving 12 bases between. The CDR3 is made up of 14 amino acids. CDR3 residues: CASSLSVGSETQYF. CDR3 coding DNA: TGCGCCAGCAGCTTGTCCGTGGGGTCGGAGACCCAGTACTTC. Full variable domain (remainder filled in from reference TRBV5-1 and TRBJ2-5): KAGVTQTPRYLIKTRGQQVTLSCSPISGHRSVSWYQQTPGQGLQFLFEYFSETQRNKGNFPGRFSGRQFSNSRSEMNVSTLELGDSALYLCASSLSVGSETQYFGPGTRLLVL.

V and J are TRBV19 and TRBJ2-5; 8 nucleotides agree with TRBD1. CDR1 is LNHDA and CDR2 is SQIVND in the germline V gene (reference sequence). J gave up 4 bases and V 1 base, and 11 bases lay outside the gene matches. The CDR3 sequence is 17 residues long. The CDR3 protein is CASSIVLPGQGRETQYF. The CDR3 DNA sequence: TGTGCCAGTAGTATAGTCTTGCCCGGACAGGGTAGAGAGACCCAGTACTTC.

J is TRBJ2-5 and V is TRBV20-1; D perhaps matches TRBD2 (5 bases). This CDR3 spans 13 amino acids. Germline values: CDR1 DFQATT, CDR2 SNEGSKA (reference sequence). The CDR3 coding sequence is TGCAGGCCTCAGCGGAGTCCTCAAGAGACCCAGTACTTC. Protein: CRPQRSPQETQYF.

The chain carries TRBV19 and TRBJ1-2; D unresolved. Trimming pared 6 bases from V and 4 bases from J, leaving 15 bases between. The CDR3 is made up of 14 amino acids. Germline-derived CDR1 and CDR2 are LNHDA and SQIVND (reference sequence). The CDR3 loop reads CASRTDLGGYGYTF. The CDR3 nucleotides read TGTGCCAGTAGAACTGACCTGGGCGGCTATGGCTACACCTTC.